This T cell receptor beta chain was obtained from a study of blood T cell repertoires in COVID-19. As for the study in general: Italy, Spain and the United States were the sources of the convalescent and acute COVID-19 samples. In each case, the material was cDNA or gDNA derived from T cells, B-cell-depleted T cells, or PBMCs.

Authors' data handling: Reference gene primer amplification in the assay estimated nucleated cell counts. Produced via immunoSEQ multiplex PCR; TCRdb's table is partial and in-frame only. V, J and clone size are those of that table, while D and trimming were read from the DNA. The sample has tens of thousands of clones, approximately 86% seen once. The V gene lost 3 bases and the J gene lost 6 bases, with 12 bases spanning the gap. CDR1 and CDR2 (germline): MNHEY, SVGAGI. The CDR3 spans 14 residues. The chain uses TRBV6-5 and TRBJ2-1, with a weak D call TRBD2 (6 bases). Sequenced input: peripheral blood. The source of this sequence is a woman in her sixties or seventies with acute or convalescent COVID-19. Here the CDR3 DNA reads TGTGCCAGCAGTTATCGAGCGGGTCGCAATGAGCAGTTCTTC. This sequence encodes CASSYRAGRNEQFF.